The T cell receptor beta chain under discussion was sequenced for a study of tumor-infiltrating lymphocytes in oesophageal squamous cell carcinoma. CDR3 length: 16 residues. CDR1 and CDR2 (germline): SGHTA, FQGTGA. V was trimmed by 5 bases and J by 0 bases, leaving 14 bases between them. TCRdb used MiXCR to reprocess the PCR reads, holding one entry per CDR3 protein. Of approximately 18,000 distinct CDR3 sequences in the sample, about 46% were seen once. The TCR was taken from a male donor with esophageal squamous cell carcinoma. Sequencing was performed on esophageal tumor tissue. The V and J genes are TRBV7-3 and TRBJ1-3, with no clear D. The CDR3 DNA sequence: TGTGCCAGCAGCCTCAGTGCCCCTGTCTCTGGAAACACCATATATTTT. It codes for CASSLSAPVSGNTIYF.